Listed below are T cell receptor beta chains from one sample, sequenced in a study of neurological immune-mediated disorders. TCRdb re-derived calls from the 5' RACE reads in MiXCR, one entry per CDR3 protein. This table has some 66,000 distinct CDR3 sequences, 3.4% appearing once. Sequencing was performed on PBMCs. The receptor set was obtained from a man aged 35 to 55 with multiple sclerosis. The CDR3 runs from the conserved cysteine through the conserved F or W. Each record gives: V gene, CDR3 protein.

V: TRBV7-9
CDR3: CASSFGSAGNEQFF

V: TRBV20-1
CDR3: CSAREWGDTEAFF

V: TRBV24-1
CDR3: CATSDSGTGDYNEQFF

V: TRBV15
CDR3: CATSKEGGYNSPLHF

V: TRBV20-1
CDR3: CSAREPGLADYEQYF

V: TRBV5-1
CDR3: CASSFSGDSSYNEQFF

V: TRBV10-1
CDR3: CASSEGTSGFQDTQYF

V: TRBV5-1
CDR3: CASSPILQSTGELFF

V: TRBV12-3/TRBV12-4
CDR3: CASSLGVGGELFF

V: TRBV15
CDR3: CATAGLANTEAFF

V: TRBV2
CDR3: CASTAPGGAGTDTQYF

V: TRBV7-9
CDR3: CASRSTAEGGKLFF

V: TRBV4-1
CDR3: CASSQEGLAASYEQYF

V: TRBV29-1
CDR3: CSVVLAGYNEQFF

V: TRBV20-1
CDR3: CSASRDISGKNIYF

V: TRBV12-3/TRBV12-4
CDR3: CASSKTSGSSYNEQFF

V: TRBV20-1
CDR3: CSARELLSTNEKLFF

V: TRBV12-3/TRBV12-4
CDR3: CASSYTRGRGTEEAFF

V: TRBV5-1
CDR3: CASSFLLGQNTEAFF

V: TRBV7-8
CDR3: CASSSGGDRNEKLFF

V: TRBV12-3/TRBV12-4
CDR3: CASSRGLAGVF

V: TRBV11-2
CDR3: CASSLGASSSYEQYF

V: TRBV27
CDR3: CASSFRGSRGYTF

V: TRBV2
CDR3: CASTGLAYEQYF

V: TRBV29-1
CDR3: CSVRQGGGNTIYF

V: TRBV7-6
CDR3: CASSLEGESSYEQYF

V: TRBV5-5
CDR3: CASSLPGDNQPQHF

V: TRBV6-5
CDR3: CASSYSPGVTHRSYNEQFF

V: TRBV10-1
CDR3: CASSESILDTQYF

V: TRBV27
CDR3: CASSPLGSPLHF

V: TRBV6-6
CDR3: CASSPAGVEEQYF

V: TRBV11-2
CDR3: CASSPTGIYNEQFF

V: TRBV19
CDR3: CASSIGGQGIGEQFF

V: TRBV12-3/TRBV12-4
CDR3: CASSLAGTGVHTGELFF

V: TRBV15
CDR3: CATSPPYRSSEAFF

V: TRBV5-1
CDR3: CASSLGQAFYNSPLHF

V: TRBV20-1
CDR3: CSARDGGQRGSYNEQFF

V: TRBV20-1
CDR3: CSIRPGLAGRQSYEQYF

V: TRBV5-5
CDR3: CASSFEGERWTQYF

V: TRBV12-3/TRBV12-4
CDR3: CASSLSFGLAGESSTDTQYF

V: TRBV20-1
CDR3: CSARVSRAEGNEQFF

V: TRBV29-1
CDR3: CSVDAPGRATDTQYF

V: TRBV25-1
CDR3: CASSKWTSGEETQYF

V: TRBV7-2
CDR3: CASSPPSYGYTF

V: TRBV20-1
CDR3: CSARGPKITEAFF

V: TRBV5-1
CDR3: CASSHPNTDTQYF

V: TRBV5-1
CDR3: CASSLGGLLWQPQHF

V: TRBV20-1
CDR3: CSALQGARKTQYF

V: TRBV9
CDR3: CASSVFGGASDTQYF

V: TRBV20-1
CDR3: CSARAAASSYEQYF

V: TRBV6-5
CDR3: CASSYLMTSGSHNEQFF

V: TRBV30
CDR3: CAWSVLIRDGSEKLFF

V: TRBV24-1
CDR3: CATSGQTYNEQFF

V: TRBV11-2
CDR3: CASSFGVSGELFF

V: TRBV9
CDR3: CASSVGAGGTDTQYF

V: TRBV20-1
CDR3: CSARNRQGVNPQHF

V: TRBV12-3/TRBV12-4
CDR3: CASMLTGQNSPLHF

V: TRBV20-1
CDR3: CSAGDRVTEAFF

V: TRBV20-1
CDR3: CSARDQGREAFF

V: TRBV3-1
CDR3: CASSPGLAGYYEQYF